This T cell receptor (beta chain) was recovered during a study of blood T cell repertoires in COVID-19. About the study: From T cells, B-cell-depleted T cells, or PBMCs came the material, which was cDNA or gDNA.

This CDR3 has 19 residues. Germline V CDR1 and CDR2: SEHNR, FQNEAQ (reference sequence). Unmatched junction bases numbered 10, after V lost 4 bases and J lost 0 bases. In the study's own analysis: Counts of nucleated cells, estimated from reference gene primer amplification, were obtained. Assay: immunoSEQ multiplex PCR; the TCRdb copy retains only in-frame clones and omits some. V and J calls and clone size are given by that table; D and trimming were obtained from the DNA. Here the sample spans over 250,000 clones, 88% being singletons. The clonotype was recovered from a man aged 55 to 70 who had recovered from COVID-19. V and J are TRBV7-9 and TRBJ2-3, with TRBD2 identical over 13 bases. The material sequenced was peripheral blood. Here the CDR3 reads CASSSTSGGTFLSTDTQYF. CDR3 DNA sequence: TGTGCCAGCAGCTCGACTAGCGGGGGGACCTTCTTGAGCACAGATACGCAGTATTTT.